The 23 T cell receptor beta chains reported below all come from one sample, sequenced in a study of molecular identifiers for immune sequencing clone quantification. MiXCR was run by TCRdb on the PCR reads, yielding one entry per CDR3 protein. The data contain approximately 500,000 distinct CDR3 sequences, 20% to 25% of them singletons. Material: naive CD8+ T cells from blood, with Jurkat cell RNA spiked in. Subset here: FACS-sorted CD8+CD4-CCR7+CD45RA+ naive T cells. These receptors originate from a human donor in good health. Some libraries in this study had Jurkat cell RNA spiked in.

This clonotype was observed many times. The chain uses TRBV6-5 and TRBJ1-1, with TRBD1 as a possible D gene (6 bases). This CDR3 is built from 15 residues. V lost 4 bases, J lost 0 bases, and 12 bases lay in between. Germline V lookup: CDR1 MNHEY, CDR2 SVGAGI. CDR3 loop: CASSLYRVMNTEAFF. DNA of the CDR3: TGTGCCAGCAGTTTATACAGGGTCATGAACACTGAAGCTTTCTTT.

A remark on this clonotype: This sequence may be a read error, since a much larger clone differs from it by one base. This CDR3 is CAGSLEVFSNYEQYF. In nucleotides, the CDR3 is TGTGCCGGCAGCTTAGAAGTGTTCAGCAACTACGAGCAGTACTTC. The chain combines TRBV7-9 with TRBJ2-7, with no clear D. This CDR3 region has 15 residues. The germline V gene encodes CDR1 SEHNR and CDR2 FQNEAQ (reference sequence).

The CDR3, as DNA: TGTGCCAGCAGCAAGCCCCCTAGGAATGAGCAGTTCTTC. Encoded protein: CASSKPPRNEQFF. This rearrangement joins TRBV7-9 to TRBJ2-1; D call uncertain. V lost 5 bases to trimming and J lost 7 bases, with 12 bases between them. Germline V gene lookup returns CDR1 SEHNR and CDR2 FQNEAQ (reference sequence). The CDR3 is 13 amino acids.

In this sample, this clonotype turned up many times. The chain links TRBV6-5 to TRBJ2-2; TRBD1 aligns across 8 bases. V shed 4 bases, J shed 5 bases, and the junction held 9 bases outside the gene matches. Germline V gives CDR1 MNHEY, CDR2 SVGAGI. The CDR3 sequence is 16 residues long. As DNA, the CDR3 is TGTGCCAGCAGTTCCGGACAGGGAGGTTTGACCGGGGAGCTGTTTTTT. Its protein is CASSSGQGGLTGELFF.

On this clonotype itself: This may be a read error, as it is one base from a much larger clone. The chain is built from TRBV4-3 and TRBJ2-7; D unclear. Germline CDR1 reads LGHNA; CDR2 reads YSLEER. The CDR3 consists of 17 residues. The germline V and J ends were trimmed by 4 bases and 4 bases, with 23 bases remaining between them. DNA of the CDR3: TGCGCCAGCAGCCCAGACTTCGCTAGTGCTTCGGTTTACGAGCAGTACTTC. Residues: CASSPDFASASVYEQYF.

The chain combines TRBV6-6 with TRBJ2-1; D gene uncertain. The V end was cut by 5 bases, the J end by 5 bases, with 13 bases between. In germline, CDR1 is MNHNY, CDR2 SVGAGI (reference sequence). This CDR3 spans 14 amino acids. The CDR3 here is CASSDTYLDNEQFF. The CDR3 coding sequence is TGTGCCAGCAGTGATACCTACCTGGACAATGAGCAGTTCTTC.

This clonotype was recorded many times. The rearrangement joins TRBV7-6 to TRBJ2-3; 7 bases agree with TRBD1. The CDR3 is 16 amino acids. Germline values: CDR1 SGHVS, CDR2 FNYEAQ. Losses at the gene ends were 5 bases for V and 2 bases for J; bases not matched to a gene: 10. The CDR3 nucleotides are TGTGCCAGCAGCCCCCGGGACAGATCATACACAGATACGCAGTATTTT. Translated: CASSPRDRSYTDTQYF.

In this sample, this clonotype turned up many times. The CDR3 here is CASSKAITGELFF. For the CDR3, the DNA is TGTGCCAGCAGCAAAGCAATCACCGGGGAGCTGTTTTTT. The chain joins TRBV21-1 to TRBJ2-2. TRBV21-1 counts as a pseudogene. CDR3 length: 13 residues.

This clonotype has ten or more counts. The chain joins TRBV7-2 to TRBJ2-5, with 7 bases lining up with TRBD2. With V trimmed by 3 bases and J by 4 bases, 8 bases remained unmatched. Germline CDR1 reads SGHTA; CDR2 reads FQGNSA. CDR3 length: 15 amino acids. The CDR3 DNA is TGTGCCAGCAGCTTGAACGCGGGAGCCCCAGAGACCCAGTACTTC. This encodes CASSLNAGAPETQYF.

This clonotype was counted at least ten times. V and J are TRBV13 and TRBJ2-7, with 9 nucleotides matching TRBD1. This CDR3 has 16 amino acids. CDR1 and CDR2 (germline): PRHDT, FYEKMQ (reference sequence). The ends lost 5 bases at V and 3 bases at J; junction bases unmatched: 11. DNA of the CDR3: TGTGCCAGCAGCCCCGAGGGACAGGGCCCGATCTACGAGCAGTACTTC. This gives the protein CASSPEGQGPIYEQYF.

To note about this clonotype: At one end, the junction sequence differs from germline, possibly due to a read error. CDR3 sequence reads: CASSSLGQGSSYNGQFF. CDR3 in DNA: TGTGCCAGCAGCTCACTGGGACAGGGGAGCTCGTACAATGGGCAGTTCTTC. This sequence joins TRBV12-3 or TRBV12-4 and TRBJ2-1; 10 bases match TRBD1. The CDR3 loop spans 17 amino acids.

Ten or more counts support this clonotype. This chain links TRBV20-1 with TRBJ2-3; D remains unclear. Trimming removed 0 bases from V and 0 bases from J, with 4 bases in between. The CDR3 spans 13 residues. Germline V CDR1 and CDR2: DFQATT, SNEGSKA (reference sequence). In nucleotides, the CDR3 is TGCAGTGCTAGAGATCCAAGCACAGATACGCAGTATTTT. The encoded protein is CSARDPSTDTQYF.

This clonotype was counted at least ten times. The rearrangement joins TRBV24-1 to TRBJ2-1, with 10 bases lining up with TRBD2. Germline assignment: CDR1 KGHDR and CDR2 SFDVKD. J gave up 4 bases and V 3 bases, and 5 bases lay outside the gene matches. This CDR3 comprises 16 residues. This CDR3 is CATSDTTSGDYNEQFF. The CDR3 nucleotides are TGTGCCACCAGTGATACCACTAGCGGGGATTACAATGAGCAGTTCTTC.

V is TRBV6-1 and J is TRBJ2-7; D is undetermined. Looked up from germline, CDR1 is MNHNS and CDR2 is SASEGT. CDR3 length: 15 residues. V lost 2 bases and J 0 bases, leaving 11 bases between the germline ends. The CDR3 region is CASSEPGSSSYEQYF. The CDR3 nucleotides read TGTGCCAGCAGTGAACCAGGCAGTAGCTCCTACGAGCAGTACTTC.

In this sample, this clonotype turned up once. The chain has TRBV5-1 and TRBJ2-5, with 12 nucleotides matching TRBD2. This CDR3 comprises 17 residues. Germline CDR1 SGHRS, CDR2 YFSETQ. J gave up 0 bases and V 4 bases, and 7 bases lay outside the gene matches. The CDR3 region has the DNA TGCGCCAGCAGCCCAGGACTAGCGGGGAGAAACCAAGAGACCCAGTACTTC. Amino acids: CASSPGLAGRNQETQYF. Together with reference TRBV5-1 and TRBJ2-5, the CDR3 gives the full variable domain: KAGVTQTPRYLIKTRGQQVTLSCSPISGHRSVSWYQQTPGQGLQFLFEYFSETQRNKGNFPGRFSGRQFSNSRSEMNVSTLELGDSALYLCASSPGLAGRNQETQYFGPGTRLLVL.

This clonotype was seen ten or more times. The chain links TRBV7-2 to TRBJ2-7; D possibly corresponds to TRBD2 (7 bases). CDR1 SGHTA and CDR2 FQGNSA come from the germline V gene. CDR3 length: 15 amino acids. Trimming removed 5 bases at V and 0 bases at J, with 14 bases between. The CDR3 DNA follows: TGTGCCAGCAGCCTGGGGAGGGGGTACTCCTACGAGCAGTACTTC. As protein: CASSLGRGYSYEQYF.

In regard to this clonotype: A much larger clone differs from this one at a single base, so this may be a read error. The CDR3 DNA sequence: TGTGCCAGCAGCCAAGAGTCTAGTCGCACAGATACGCAGTATTTT. It translates to CASSQESSRTDTQYF. J is TRBJ2-3 and V is TRBV14; D is unclear. V was clipped by 0 bases and J by 1 base, with 8 bases between them. CDR1 is SGHDN and CDR2 is FVKESK in the germline V gene. This CDR3 is 15 amino acids long.

Note on this clonotype: The conserved closing phenylalanine or tryptophan is absent in this CDR3, likely reflecting a read error. CDR3 in amino acids: CASSQEVYMGGETQYS. The CDR3 nucleotides are TGTGCCAGCAGCCAAGAGGTCTACATGGGGGGAGAGACCCAGTACTCC. The chain uses TRBV14 and TRBJ2-5; maybe TRBD2 (6 bases). The CDR3 has 16 residues. V was clipped by 0 bases and J by 4 bases, with 15 bases between them. Germline V gene data show CDR1 as SGHDN and CDR2 as FVKESK.

This clonotype was seen repeatedly, ten times or more. CDR3 in DNA: TGCAGTGCCCAGGATCAGGTGGCGCATTTCACAGATACGCAGTATTTT. Protein: CSAQDQVAHFTDTQYF. This rearrangement joins TRBV20-1 to TRBJ2-3; D call uncertain. With 6 bases removed from V and 2 bases from J, the gap between germline ends came to 21 bases. Germline V gives CDR1 DFQATT, CDR2 SNEGSKA (reference sequence). This CDR3 contains 16 residues.

Details on this clonotype: The junction and the germline gene differ at one end; a read error may be behind it. V is TRBV7-9 and J is TRBJ2-7, with 7 bases identical to TRBD2. The CDR3 has 13 amino acids. The germline V gene encodes CDR1 SEHNR and CDR2 FQNEAQ (reference sequence). Here the CDR3 reads CACSSGTTNEQYF. The CDR3 DNA sequence: TGTGCCTGCAGCTCCGGGACTACCAACGAGCAGTACTTC.

This chain connects TRBV13 to TRBJ2-6; possibly TRBD1 or TRBD2 for D (5 bases each). The germline gives CDR1 PRHDT, CDR2 FYEKMQ (reference sequence). The CDR3 extends over 16 amino acids. Deletions cut 5 bases from V and 4 bases from J, with 15 bases between. As DNA, the CDR3 is TGTGCCAGCAGCCTTAGTTTGGGGACCGGGGCCAACGTCCTGACTTTC. Its translation is CASSLSLGTGANVLTF.

This chain links TRBV5-6 with TRBJ2-7, with D possibly matching TRBD2 (5 bases). The CDR3 spans 16 residues. From germline, CDR1 is SGHDT and CDR2 YYEEEE. Trimming shortened V by 3 bases and J by 5 bases, and 21 bases separated the two germline ends. The CDR3 region is CASSSWVGVKWNEQYF. DNA of the CDR3: TGTGCCAGCAGCTCATGGGTCGGGGTGAAATGGAACGAGCAGTACTTC.

In this sample, this clonotype turned up many times. One end of the junction varies from germline; a read error may be responsible. This chain links TRBV7-9 with TRBJ2-7; D is possibly TRBD1 (5 bases). Germline assignment: CDR1 SEHNR and CDR2 FQNEAQ (reference sequence). CDR3 size: 13 residues. The CDR3 here is CASSLANGGEGAF. The CDR3 coding sequence is TGTGCCAGCAGCTTAGCCAATGGCGGAGAAGGGGCCTTC.